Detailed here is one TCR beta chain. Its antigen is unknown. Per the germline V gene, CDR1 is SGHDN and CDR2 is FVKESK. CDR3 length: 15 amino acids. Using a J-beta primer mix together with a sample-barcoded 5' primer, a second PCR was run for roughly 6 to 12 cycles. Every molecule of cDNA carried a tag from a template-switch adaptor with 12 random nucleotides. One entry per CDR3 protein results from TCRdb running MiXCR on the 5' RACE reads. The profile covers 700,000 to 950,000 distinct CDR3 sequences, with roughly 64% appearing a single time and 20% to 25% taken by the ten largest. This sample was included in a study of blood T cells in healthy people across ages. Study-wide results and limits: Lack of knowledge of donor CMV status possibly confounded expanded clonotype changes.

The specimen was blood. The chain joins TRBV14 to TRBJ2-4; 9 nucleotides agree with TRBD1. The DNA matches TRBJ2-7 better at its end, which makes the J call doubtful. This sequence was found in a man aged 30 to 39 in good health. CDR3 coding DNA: TGTGCCAGCAGCCATGGGACAGGGATCCCCTACGAGCAGTACTTC. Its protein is CASSHGTGIPYEQYF.